The clone carrying this T cell receptor (beta chain) was found once. The data stem from a study of shared clonotypes between healthy human individuals. V shed 0 bases, J shed 5 bases, and the junction held 9 bases outside the gene matches. The CDR3 loop spans 16 amino acids. The protocol was immunoSEQ multiplex PCR, while the TCRdb copy is restricted to in-frame clones and leaves out a portion. This sample has roughly 100,000 clones; 65% to 75% occur once, and the top ten carry approximately 25%. Material for sequencing was memory CD8+ T cells sorted from blood. The subset here: CD45RO+ cells pooled with CCR7-negative TemRA cells. This chain links TRBV23-1 with TRBJ2-5, with TRBD2 matching over 7 bases. TRBV23-1 is placed among ORFs of uncertain function. The receptor comes from a woman aged 30 to 39 in good health. The CDR3 nucleotides are TGCGCCAGCAGTCAATCGTCGGGGGGTTTTACGGAGACCCAGTACTTC. Residues: CASSQSSGGFTETQYF.